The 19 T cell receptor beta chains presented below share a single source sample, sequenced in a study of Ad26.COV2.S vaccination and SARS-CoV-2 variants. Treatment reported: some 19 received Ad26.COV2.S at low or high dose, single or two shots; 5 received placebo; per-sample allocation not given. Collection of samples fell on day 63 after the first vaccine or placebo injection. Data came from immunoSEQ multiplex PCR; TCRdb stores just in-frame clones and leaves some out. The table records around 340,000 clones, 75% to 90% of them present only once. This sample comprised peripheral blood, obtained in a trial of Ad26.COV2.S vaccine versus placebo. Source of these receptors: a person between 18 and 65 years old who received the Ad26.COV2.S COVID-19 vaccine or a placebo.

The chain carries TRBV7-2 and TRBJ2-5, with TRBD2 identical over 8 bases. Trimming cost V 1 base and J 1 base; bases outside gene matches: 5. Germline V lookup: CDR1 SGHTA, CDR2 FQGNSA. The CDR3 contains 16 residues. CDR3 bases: TGTGCCAGCAGCTTAGGTTCGGGGGGGTTCCAAGAGACCCAGTACTTC. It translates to CASSLGSGGFQETQYF.

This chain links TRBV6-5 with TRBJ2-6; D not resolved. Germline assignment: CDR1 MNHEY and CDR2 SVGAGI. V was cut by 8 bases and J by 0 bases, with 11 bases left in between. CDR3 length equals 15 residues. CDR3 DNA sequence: TGTGCCAGCGGATCACGTGACTCTGGGGCCAACGTCCTGACTTTC. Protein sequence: CASGSRDSGANVLTF.

CDR3 residues: CAWSVASQETQYF. As DNA, the CDR3 is TGTGCCTGGAGTGTGGCGAGTCAAGAGACCCAGTACTTC. The chain is built from TRBV30 and TRBJ2-5; D is uncertain. Trimming shortened V by 0 bases and J by 2 bases, and 7 bases separated the two germline ends. The germline V gene has CDR1 GTSNPN and CDR2 SVGIG (reference sequence). This CDR3 spans 13 amino acids.

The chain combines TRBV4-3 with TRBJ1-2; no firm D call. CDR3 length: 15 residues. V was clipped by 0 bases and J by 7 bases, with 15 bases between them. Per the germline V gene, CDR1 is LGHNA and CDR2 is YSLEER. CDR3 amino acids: CASSQDLGGFRGYTF. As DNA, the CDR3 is TGCGCCAGCAGCCAAGATCTCGGAGGGTTCCGTGGCTACACCTTC.

This chain's CDR3 is CASSITSGTSHYEQYF. The DNA for the CDR3 is TGTGCCAGTAGTATCACTTCCGGGACTAGCCACTACGAGCAGTACTTC. This chain connects TRBV19 to TRBJ2-7; 9 nucleotides agree with TRBD2. There are 16 residues in the CDR3. V was pared by 3 bases and J by 3 bases, with 9 bases of the junction left unmatched. Germline lookup yields CDR1 LNHDA and CDR2 SQIVND (reference sequence). Complete variable domain (other parts from reference TRBV19 and TRBJ2-7): DGGITQSPKYLFRKEGQNVTLSCEQNLNHDAMYWYRQDPGQGLRLIYYSQIVNDFQKGDIAEGYSVSREKKESFPLTVTSAQKNPTAFYLCASSITSGTSHYEQYFGPGTRLTVT.

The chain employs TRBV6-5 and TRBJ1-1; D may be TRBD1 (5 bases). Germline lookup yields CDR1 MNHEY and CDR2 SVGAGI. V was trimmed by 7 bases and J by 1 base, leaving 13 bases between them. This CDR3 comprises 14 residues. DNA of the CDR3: TGTGCCAGCATTGGTGGGGGGACGAACACTGAAGCTTTCTTT. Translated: CASIGGGTNTEAFF.

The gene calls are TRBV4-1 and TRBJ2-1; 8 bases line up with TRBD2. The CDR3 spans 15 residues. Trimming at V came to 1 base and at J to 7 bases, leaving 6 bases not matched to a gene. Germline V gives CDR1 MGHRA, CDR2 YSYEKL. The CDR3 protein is CASSQVLSGNNEQFF. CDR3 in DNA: TGCGCCAGCAGCCAAGTTCTTAGCGGGAATAATGAGCAGTTCTTC.

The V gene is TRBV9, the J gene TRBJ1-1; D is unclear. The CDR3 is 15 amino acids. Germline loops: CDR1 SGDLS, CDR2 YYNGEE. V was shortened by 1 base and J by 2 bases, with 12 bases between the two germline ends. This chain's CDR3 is CASSVKSGDNTEAFF. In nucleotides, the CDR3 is TGTGCCAGCAGCGTAAAGTCGGGCGATAACACTGAAGCTTTCTTT.

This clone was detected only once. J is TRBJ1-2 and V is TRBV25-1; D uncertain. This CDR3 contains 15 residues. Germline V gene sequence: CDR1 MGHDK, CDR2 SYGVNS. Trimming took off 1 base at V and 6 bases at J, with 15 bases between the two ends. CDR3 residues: CASSELAGLVDGYTF. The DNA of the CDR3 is TGTGCCAGCAGTGAATTAGCAGGTTTAGTCGATGGCTACACCTTC.

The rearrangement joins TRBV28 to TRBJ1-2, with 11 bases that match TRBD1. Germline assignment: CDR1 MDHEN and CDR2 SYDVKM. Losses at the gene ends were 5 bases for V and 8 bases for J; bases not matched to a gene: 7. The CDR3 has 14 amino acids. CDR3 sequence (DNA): TGTGCCAGCAGTGGGGACAGGGGGAGGCACGGCTACACCTTC. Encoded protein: CASSGDRGRHGYTF.

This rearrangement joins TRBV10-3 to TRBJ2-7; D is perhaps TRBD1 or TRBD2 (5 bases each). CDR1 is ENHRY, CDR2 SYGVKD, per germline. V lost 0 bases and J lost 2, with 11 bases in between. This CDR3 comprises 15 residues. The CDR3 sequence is CAISESRDATYEQYF. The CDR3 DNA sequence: TGTGCCATCAGTGAGTCCCGGGACGCGACCTACGAGCAGTACTTC.

The CDR3 region is CASSPFSGTEETQYF. The DNA for the CDR3 is TGTGCCAGCTCACCATTCTCCGGGACAGAAGAGACCCAGTACTTC. J is TRBJ2-5 and V is TRBV18; 7 bases match TRBD1. CDR3 length: 15 residues. Trimming removed 2 bases from V and 3 bases from J; junction bases left unmatched: 6. Germline V lookup: CDR1 KGHSH, CDR2 LQKENI. Drawing the rest from reference TRBV18 and TRBJ2-5, the complete variable domain is NAGVMQNPRHLVRRRGQEARLRCSPMKGHSHVYWYRQLPEEGLKFMVYLQKENIIDESGMPKERFSAEFPKEGPSILRIQQVVRGDSAAYFCASSPFSGTEETQYFGPGTRLLVL.

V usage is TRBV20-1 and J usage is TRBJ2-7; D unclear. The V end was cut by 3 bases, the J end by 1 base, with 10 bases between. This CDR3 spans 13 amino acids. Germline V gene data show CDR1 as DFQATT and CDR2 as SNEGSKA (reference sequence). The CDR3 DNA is TGCAGTGCTAGTCTGCCCGGTTCCTACGAGCAGTACTTC. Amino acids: CSASLPGSYEQYF.

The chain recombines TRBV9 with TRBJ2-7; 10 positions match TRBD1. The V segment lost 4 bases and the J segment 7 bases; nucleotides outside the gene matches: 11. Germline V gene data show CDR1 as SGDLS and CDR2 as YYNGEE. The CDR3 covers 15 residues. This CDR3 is CASSPSGTGAREQYF. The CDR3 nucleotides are TGTGCCAGCAGCCCCTCCGGGACAGGGGCTCGGGAGCAGTACTTC.

The CDR3, as DNA: TGTGCCAGCAGGAAACAGGGGAACACTGAAGCTTTCTTT. Amino acid sequence: CASRKQGNTEAFF. J is TRBJ1-1 and V is TRBV6-5; D may be TRBD1 (6 bases). Germline loops: CDR1 MNHEY, CDR2 SVGAGI. V lost 6 bases to trimming and J lost 1 base, with 9 bases between them. The CDR3 has 13 residues.

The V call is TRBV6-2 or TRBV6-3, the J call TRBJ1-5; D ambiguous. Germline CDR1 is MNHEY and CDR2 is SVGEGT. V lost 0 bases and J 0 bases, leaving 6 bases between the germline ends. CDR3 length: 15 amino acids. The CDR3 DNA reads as TGTGCCAGCAGTTACTCCCGGGATAGCAATCAGCCCCAGCATTTT. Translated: CASSYSRDSNQPQHF.

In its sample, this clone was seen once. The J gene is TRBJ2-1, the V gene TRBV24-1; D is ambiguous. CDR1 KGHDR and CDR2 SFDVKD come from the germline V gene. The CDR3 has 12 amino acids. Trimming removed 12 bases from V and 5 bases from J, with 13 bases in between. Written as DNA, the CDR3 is TGTGCCGCCGGCCGTTCGGACAATGAGCAGTTCTTC. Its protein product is CAAGRSDNEQFF.

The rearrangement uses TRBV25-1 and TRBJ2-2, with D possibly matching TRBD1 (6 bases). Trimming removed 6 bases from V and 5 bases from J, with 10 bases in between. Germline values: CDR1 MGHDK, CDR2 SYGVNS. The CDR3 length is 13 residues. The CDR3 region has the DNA TGTGCCAGCAGGGGACAAGTAACCGGGGAGCTGTTTTTT. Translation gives CASRGQVTGELFF.

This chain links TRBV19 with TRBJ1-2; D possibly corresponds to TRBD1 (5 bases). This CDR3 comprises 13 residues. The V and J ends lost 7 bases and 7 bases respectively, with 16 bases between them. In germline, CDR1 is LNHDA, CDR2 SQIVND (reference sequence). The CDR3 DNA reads TGTGCCAGTATAGAGAGAGGGGCCCGTGGCTACACCTTC. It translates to CASIERGARGYTF.